This T cell receptor (beta chain) was obtained from a study of identical twins. Study-level findings and limits: There were fewer insertions in abundant cord blood beta clonotypes, but memory repertoires showed no such pattern. Sequences that were beta out-of-frame showed weaker excess twin sharing. Monozygotic twin pairs showed more out-of-frame TCR alpha sharing than models estimated. For zero-insertion analyses, partial confounding could come from invariant MAIT and iNKT cells.

TCRdb reanalysed the 5' RACE reads using MiXCR and keeps one entry per CDR3 protein. Here the sample spans approximately 410,000 distinct CDR3 sequences, approximately 18% being singletons. With regard to this clonotype: Its antigen is not known.

The CDR3 totals 14 residues. Per germline, CDR1 LNHNV and CDR2 YYDKDF (reference sequence). V was cut by 8 bases and J by 2 bases, with 13 bases left in between. The chain joins TRBV15 to TRBJ2-1, with D perhaps TRBD1 (6 bases). Sequencing used naive T cells sorted from blood. The sequence derives from a man aged 45 to 65 in good health. This CDR3 reads CATGGRKTYNEQFF. DNA of the CDR3: TGTGCCACCGGGGGCCGGAAAACCTACAATGAGCAGTTCTTC.